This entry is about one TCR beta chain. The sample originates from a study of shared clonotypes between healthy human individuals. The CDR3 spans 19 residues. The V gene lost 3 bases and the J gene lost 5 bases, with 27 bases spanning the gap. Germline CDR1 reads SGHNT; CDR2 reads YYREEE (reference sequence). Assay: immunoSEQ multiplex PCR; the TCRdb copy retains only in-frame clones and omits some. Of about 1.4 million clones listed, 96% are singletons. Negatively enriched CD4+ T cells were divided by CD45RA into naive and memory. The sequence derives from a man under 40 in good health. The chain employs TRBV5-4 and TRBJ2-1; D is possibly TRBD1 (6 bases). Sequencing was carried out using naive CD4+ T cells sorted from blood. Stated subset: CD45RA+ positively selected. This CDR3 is CASSSGASRNRFAHNEQFF. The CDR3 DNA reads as TGTGCCAGCAGCTCAGGGGCCTCTAGGAACCGCTTCGCTCACAATGAGCAGTTCTTC.